This T cell receptor beta chain is drawn from a study of cytomegalovirus exposure and HLA in healthy donors. Points from the study as a whole: Later analysis identified several of the most significant clusters that appeared linked to common viral pathogens. TCR beta chains associated with HLA were, in a later analysis, more clonally expanded than equally common others. A reported reduction in N-insertions relative to the approximately 640-donor mean was seen in an Asian-associated ancestry cluster in a later analysis.

Notes on this clone: The antigen is undetermined.

PCR primers comprised 60 Vbeta and 13 Jbeta primers. Generated by immunoSEQ multiplex PCR, the TCRdb table keeps only in-frame clones and is missing some. The sample includes roughly 140,000 clones, about three quarters of them seen just once. Looked up from germline, CDR1 is SEHNR and CDR2 is FQNEAQ (reference sequence). The CDR3 is 13 residues long. Trimming pared 3 bases from V and 7 bases from J, leaving 13 bases between. The specimen sequenced was PBMCs. This chain links TRBV7-9 with TRBJ2-7; D is possibly TRBD1 (6 bases). This receptor was taken from a male donor in good health and CMV-seronegative. The chain's CDR3 is CASSLKGEGEQYF. DNA for the CDR3: TGTGCCAGCAGCTTGAAGGGGGAAGGGGAGCAGTACTTC.